These 28 T cell receptor beta chains came from one sample sequenced in a study of T cells in Graves' hyperthyroidism and ophthalmopathy. Amplification yielded TCR beta CDR3 regions, with RNA transcripts as the source. HTBI primers drove first-round RT-PCR of the TCR CDR3. One entry per CDR3 protein, called by TCRdb with MiXCR from the multiplex PCR reads. The data contain approximately 370,000 distinct CDR3 sequences, 17% of them singletons. The sequenced material came from blood. The receptor source for this set is a woman aged 25 to 45 with Graves' hyperthyroidism that later progressed to Graves' ophthalmopathy.

This clonotype was recorded many times. V usage is TRBV28 and J usage is TRBJ1-1; D unresolved. The CDR3 extends over 11 amino acids. V shed 3 bases and J shed 4 bases, with 3 bases lying between them. The germline V gene encodes CDR1 MDHEN and CDR2 SYDVKM. This CDR3 reads CASSLSTEAFF. DNA for the CDR3: TGTGCCAGCAGTTTGAGCACTGAAGCTTTCTTT. The full variable domain, its missing parts supplied by reference TRBV28 and TRBJ1-1, is DVKVTQSSRYLVKRTGEKVFLECVQDMDHENMFWYRQDPGLGLRLIYFSYDVKMKEKGDIPEGYSVSREKKERFSLILESASTNQTSMYLCASSLSTEAFFGQGTRLTVV.

This clonotype was counted between two and nine times. The rearrangement uses TRBV29-1 and TRBJ1-2; weak D call: TRBD1 (5 bases). Trimming cost V 7 bases and J 3 bases, with 15 bases left between them. Per the germline V gene, CDR1 is SQVTM and CDR2 is ANQGSEA. The CDR3 spans 13 residues. The CDR3 is CSGGLSPYYGYTF. In DNA form, the CDR3 reads TGCAGCGGGGGACTGTCCCCTTACTATGGCTACACCTTC. The variable domain in full, completed from reference TRBV29-1 and TRBJ1-2, reads SAVISQKPSRDICQRGTSLTIQCQVDSQVTMMFWYRQQPGQSLTLIATANQGSEATYESGFVIDKFPISRPNLTFSTLTVSNMSPEDSSIYLCSGGLSPYYGYTFGSGTRLTVV.

In its sample, this clonotype was seen many times. The chain employs TRBV6-1 and TRBJ2-7; TRBD1 aligns across 10 bases. V lost 10 bases and J lost 7; bases outside the gene matches: 7. The length of the CDR3 is 12 residues. Germline V gives CDR1 MNHNS, CDR2 SASEGT. The CDR3 DNA reads TGTGCCACCGGGACAGGGGATTGGGAGCAGTACTTC. Translation gives CATGTGDWEQYF.

For this clonotype: Given a much more abundant clone one base away, this may be a read error. Since the CDR3 does not end with the conserved phenylalanine or tryptophan, this likely comes from a read error. This chain connects TRBV9 to TRBJ2-2; D may correspond to TRBD1 or TRBD2 (5 bases each). The length of the CDR3 is 15 residues. CDR1 and CDR2 (germline): SGDLS, YYNGEE. Trimming left V 5 bases short and J 3 bases short, with 14 bases between. CDR3 DNA sequence: TGTGCCAGCAGGGACCGGGACGGGGACACCGGGGAGCTGTTTCTT. It translates to CASRDRDGDTGELFL.

A remark on this clonotype: Since no conserved phenylalanine or tryptophan closes the CDR3, a read error is the likely cause. CDR3 in DNA: TGTGCCATCAACCGACAGGGTACTCACAATGAGCAGTTCTCC. Its protein product is CAINRQGTHNEQFS. The chain carries TRBV10-3 and TRBJ2-1; 7 bases match TRBD1. CDR1 and CDR2 (germline): ENHRY, SYGVKD. This CDR3 has 14 amino acids. Trimming removed 7 bases from V and 5 bases from J; junction bases left unmatched: 8.

This clonotype was seen repeatedly, ten times or more. The chain is built from TRBV28 and TRBJ1-5; possible D gene TRBD1, 5 bases. V was pared by 4 bases and J by 0 bases, with 10 bases between. Germline V gives CDR1 MDHEN, CDR2 SYDVKM. This CDR3 comprises 15 residues. The CDR3 is CASSSRRVSNQPQHF. The DNA for the CDR3 is TGTGCCAGCAGTTCACGCAGGGTTAGCAATCAGCCCCAGCATTTT.

This clonotype showed up just a few times. The genes are TRBV4-1 and TRBJ1-2, with D perhaps TRBD1 (5 bases). This CDR3 is built from 17 residues. Trimming took 6 bases from V and 3 from J, leaving 23 bases between them. Germline CDR1 and CDR2: MGHRA and YSYEKL. CDR3 in amino acids: CASSDSGREGDDYGYTF. CDR3 DNA sequence: TGCGCCAGCAGTGACAGCGGACGGGAAGGGGATGACTATGGCTACACCTTC.

V and J are TRBV2 and TRBJ2-5; TRBD2 agrees at 7 bases. After removal of 4 bases from V and 2 bases from J, the junction contained 4 bases not matched to a gene. Germline-derived CDR1 and CDR2 are SNHLY and FYNNEI. The length of the CDR3 is 14 residues. The CDR3 DNA sequence: TGTGCCAGCAGTGGAGCGGGGAAGCAAGAGACCCAGTACTTC. It translates to CASSGAGKQETQYF. Supplemented by reference TRBV2 and TRBJ2-5, the full variable domain reads EPEVTQTPSHQVTQMGQEVILRCVPISNHLYFYWYRQILGQKVEFLVSFYNNEISEKSEIFDDQFSVERPDGSNFTLKIRSTKLEDSAMYFCASSGAGKQETQYFGPGTRLLVL.

Of note for this clonotype: An end of the junction differs from the germline gene, which may be a read error. CDR3 amino acids: CASSYPGGNYGCTF. CDR3 nucleotides: TGTGCCAGCAGTTACCCCGGGGGGAACTATGGCTGCACCTTC. This chain links TRBV6-5 with TRBJ1-2; possible D gene TRBD1, 5 bases. This CDR3 has 14 residues. The germline CDR1 and CDR2 sequences are MNHEY and SVGAGI.

The chain joins TRBV12-3 or TRBV12-4 to TRBJ2-7; TRBD2 matches 7 bases. This CDR3 comprises 15 residues. Trimming at V came to 3 bases and at J to 0 bases, leaving 5 bases not matched to a gene. CDR3 DNA: TGTGCCAGCAGTTTGGGGGGGACGGTCTCCTACGAGCAGTACTTC. Amino acids: CASSLGGTVSYEQYF.

This clonotype was found many times. V is TRBV11-2 and J is TRBJ2-7; D is undetermined. Germline CDR1 reads SGHAT; CDR2 reads FQNNGV. With 5 bases removed from V and 3 bases from J, the gap between germline ends came to 5 bases. This CDR3 contains 11 residues. The CDR3 nucleotides are TGTGCCAGCAGCCGATACTACGAGCAGTACTTC. Its protein product is CASSRYYEQYF.

As to this clonotype: A read error may produce the germline difference seen at one junction end. This chain connects TRBV7-6 to TRBJ2-7; perhaps TRBD1 as D (6 bases). The CDR3 has 15 amino acids. Germline CDR1 is SGHVS and CDR2 is FNYEAQ. CDR3 coding DNA: TGTGCCGGCAGGGCCCGGGACAACCAACCCTACGAGCAGTACTTC. Protein: CAGRARDNQPYEQYF.

This rearrangement joins TRBV7-9 to TRBJ1-1, with TRBD1 identical over 7 bases. Losses at the gene ends were 5 bases for V and 2 bases for J; bases not matched to a gene: 8. The CDR3 loop spans 15 amino acids. CDR1 and CDR2 from the germline V gene are SEHNR and FQNEAQ (reference sequence). CDR3 amino acids: CASSLAYRGNTEAFF. In DNA, the CDR3 is TGTGCCAGCAGCCTCGCCTACAGGGGAAACACTGAAGCTTTCTTT. Full variable domain (outside the CDR3, taken from reference TRBV7-9 and TRBJ1-1): DTGVSQNPRHKITKRGQNVTFRCDPISEHNRLYWYRQTLGQGPEFLTYFQNEAQLEKSRLLSDRFSAERPKGSFSTLEIQRTEQGDSAMYLCASSLAYRGNTEAFFGQGTRLTVV.

A few counts support this clonotype. This rearrangement joins TRBV12-3 or TRBV12-4 to TRBJ2-3; D call uncertain. The CDR3 consists of 14 residues. The ends were cut back, 5 bases at V and 0 bases at J, with 9 bases in the middle. The CDR3 reads CASSPPPSTDTQYF. The CDR3 region has the DNA TGTGCCAGCAGTCCCCCACCGAGCACAGATACGCAGTATTTT.

The J gene is TRBJ2-5, the V gene TRBV20-1; 11 bases fit TRBD2. The trim removed 8 bases at V and 5 bases at J, leaving 10 bases unmatched. The CDR3 has 14 residues. Germline V CDR1 and CDR2: DFQATT, SNEGSKA (reference sequence). CDR3 DNA sequence: TGCAGTCCTAACTTAGCGGGGGGGCACGAGACCCAGTACTTC. This sequence encodes CSPNLAGGHETQYF.

Many counts were recorded for this clonotype. V and J are TRBV6-6 and TRBJ1-5, with D uncertain. V was clipped by 0 bases and J by 6 bases, with 6 bases between them. Germline V lookup: CDR1 MNHNY, CDR2 SVGAGI (reference sequence). This CDR3 is 13 amino acids long. Here the CDR3 DNA reads TGTGCCAGCAGTTACTCGATCGGTCAGCCCCAGCATTTT. The encoded protein is CASSYSIGQPQHF.

This clonotype has ten or more counts. The V and J genes are TRBV7-2 and TRBJ2-1; no reliable D call. The CDR3 is 12 residues long. Germline CDR1 SGHTA, CDR2 FQGNSA. V was shortened by 3 bases and J by 7 bases, with 7 bases between the two germline ends. The CDR3 DNA is TGTGCCAGCAGCTTTGTGGGAAATGAGCAGTTCTTC. Translation: CASSFVGNEQFF.

The chain has TRBV6-5 and TRBJ1-1, with D possibly matching TRBD1 (5 bases). CDR3 length: 15 amino acids. Germline loops: CDR1 MNHEY, CDR2 SVGAGI. Trimming removed 6 bases from V and 0 bases from J, with 14 bases in between. In DNA form, the CDR3 reads TGTGCCAGCAGGTTAGACAGTTCCATGAACACTGAAGCTTTCTTT. Encoded protein: CASRLDSSMNTEAFF.

This clonotype was found a few times. This chain links TRBV6-5 with TRBJ2-1; 7 bases match TRBD2. The ends lost 0 bases at V and 5 bases at J; junction bases unmatched: 13. The CDR3 contains 18 residues. Per the germline V gene, CDR1 is MNHEY and CDR2 is SVGAGI. CDR3 protein: CASSYSAGATFKDNEQFF. The DNA for the CDR3 is TGTGCCAGCAGTTACTCGGCGGGAGCAACTTTTAAGGACAATGAGCAGTTCTTC.

This clonotype appeared a few times. The V gene is TRBV11-2, the J gene TRBJ2-1; 9 bases line up with TRBD2. CDR3 length: 16 residues. Trimming at V came to 5 bases and at J to 4 bases, leaving 9 bases not matched to a gene. Germline CDR1 reads SGHAT; CDR2 reads FQNNGV. The CDR3 loop is CASSRKGGGAYNEQFF. The DNA for the CDR3 is TGTGCCAGCAGCCGTAAAGGCGGGGGGGCTTACAATGAGCAGTTCTTC.

This clonotype was detected ten times or more. This chain links TRBV5-6 with TRBJ1-5; D unclear. The CDR3 contains 14 residues. V lost 4 bases to trimming and J lost 1 base, with 9 bases between them. CDR1 is SGHDT, CDR2 YYEEEE, per germline. The CDR3 loop is CASSHASSNQPQHF. In DNA form, the CDR3 reads TGTGCCAGCAGCCATGCTAGCAGCAATCAGCCCCAGCATTTT.

This clonotype has a count of ten or more. The CDR3 region has the DNA TGTGCCTGGAGTGGGGCCGGGCAGGGAAGGCAGCCCCAGCATTTT. It specifies CAWSGAGQGRQPQHF. This chain joins TRBV30 and TRBJ1-5; TRBD1 might be the D (5 bases). Germline-derived CDR1 and CDR2 are GTSNPN and SVGIG (reference sequence). The CDR3 is made up of 15 amino acids. Trimming took off 1 base at V and 7 bases at J, with 17 bases between the two ends.

The chain couples TRBV6-1 to TRBJ1-3; 7 bases align to TRBD1. The trim removed 7 bases at V and 1 base at J, leaving 1 base unmatched. The CDR3 extends over 13 amino acids. CDR1 MNHNS and CDR2 SASEGT come from the germline V gene. The CDR3 DNA follows: TGTGCCAGCAACAGGGGTTCTGGAAACACCATATATTTT. Translated: CASNRGSGNTIYF.

At least ten counts were recorded for this clonotype. The V gene is TRBV12-3 or TRBV12-4, the J gene TRBJ1-2; TRBD1 matches at 7 bases. V shed 6 bases, J shed 1 base, and the junction held 5 bases outside the gene matches. The CDR3 extends over 14 amino acids. This CDR3 is CASRRGPDNYGYTF. CDR3 DNA sequence: TGTGCCAGCAGAAGGGGGCCAGATAACTATGGCTACACCTTC.

This clonotype appeared many times. V usage is TRBV28 and J usage is TRBJ2-5, with a weak D call TRBD1 (7 bases). This CDR3 region has 17 residues. Deletions cut 5 bases from V and 3 bases from J, with 22 bases between. Germline V gene sequence: CDR1 MDHEN, CDR2 SYDVKM. CDR3 loop: CASSTRRQGGFEETQYF. CDR3 nucleotide sequence: TGTGCCAGCAGTACCCGTCGACAGGGAGGATTCGAAGAGACCCAGTACTTC.

The chain is built from TRBV7-9 and TRBJ2-2; TRBD1 agrees at 9 bases. V shed 5 bases and J 7 bases; nucleotides not matched to a gene: 17. The CDR3 totals 18 residues. Germline V gene sequence: CDR1 SEHNR, CDR2 FQNEAQ (reference sequence). CDR3: CASSDSWKGQGKSGELFF. The CDR3 coding sequence is TGTGCCAGCAGCGATTCTTGGAAGGGACAGGGCAAGAGCGGGGAGCTGTTTTTT.

There are many counts of this clonotype. V is TRBV10-3 and J is TRBJ1-3, with 8 bases fitting TRBD1. V dropped 5 bases and J dropped 0; count of bases not matched to a gene: 12. The CDR3 has 18 residues. In germline, CDR1 is ENHRY, CDR2 SYGVKD. CDR3 nucleotide sequence: TGTGCCATCAGTCCGTCGGGCGGACAGGGAATCTCTGGAAACACCATATATTTT. Its protein product is CAISPSGGQGISGNTIYF.

This clonotype was counted ten times or more. V and J are TRBV11-2 and TRBJ2-5, with no clear D. Germline assignment: CDR1 SGHAT and CDR2 FQNNGV. V gave up 2 bases and J gave up 4 bases, with 11 bases separating them. This CDR3 spans 14 amino acids. The CDR3, as DNA: TGTGCCAGCAGCTTAAGACAAAACGGAGAGACCCAGTACTTC. This sequence encodes CASSLRQNGETQYF.